This T cell receptor (beta chain) was sequenced for a study of neurological immune-mediated disorders. Study as a whole: There were around 35 multiple sclerosis patients; about 30 were relapsing-remitting and 3 were secondary progressive.

This clonotype was observed a handful of times. Its specificity is unknown. The study, taken as a whole, reports: The level of TCR clonal expansion was highest in patients with HTLV-1-associated myelopathy and lowest in multiple sclerosis, where it fell below the level seen in healthy controls. Because no CDR3 amino acid sequences were shared across subjects by expanded clones, private repertoires were suggested in all groups.

With 10-nucleotide random UMIs included, cDNA was synthesized by 5'RACE. TCRdb reprocessed the 5' RACE reads with MiXCR, giving one entry per CDR3 protein. The table has about 46,000 distinct CDR3 sequences, about 2% seen once. V was pared by 0 bases and J by 1 base, with 10 bases between. The CDR3 runs to 15 residues. Germline V lookup: CDR1 SGHRS, CDR2 YFSETQ. The source material was PBMCs. The V gene is TRBV5-1, the J gene TRBJ1-1, with D perhaps TRBD1 (5 bases). The clonotype comes from a woman between 40 and 55 years old with multiple sclerosis. Here the CDR3 reads CASSLGGTGNTEAFF. CDR3 in DNA: TGCGCCAGCAGCTTGGGTGGCACAGGGAACACTGAAGCTTTCTTT. Drawing the rest from reference TRBV5-1 and TRBJ1-1, the complete variable domain is KAGVTQTPRYLIKTRGQQVTLSCSPISGHRSVSWYQQTPGQGLQFLFEYFSETQRNKGNFPGRFSGRQFSNSRSEMNVSTLELGDSALYLCASSLGGTGNTEAFFGQGTRLTVV.